Listed below are T cell receptor beta chains from one sample, sequenced in a study of metastatic and nonmetastatic thyroid tumors. TCRdb re-processed the PCR reads through MiXCR. The profile shows about 30,000 clones, 10% to 12% of them singletons. The material sequenced was blood. The origin of the receptors is a female donor with papillary thyroid cancer or a benign thyroid nodule (not recorded which). Some clones in this sample may be carry-over from other donors' samples. Both conserved end residues are part of each CDR3. Fields, in order: CDR3 DNA, CDR3 protein, V gene, clone size, D gene, J gene. D genes are given only for firm matches. Some rows have no size entry. The others give once, few or many, or a class for an expanded clone.

DNA: TGTGCCAGCAGCGCTGCGGGTTACGAGCGGTACTTC
CDR3: CASSAAGYERYF
V: TRBV11-3
size: -
D: -
J: TRBJ2-7

DNA: TGCGCCAGCAGCTTGGGTGCTAGCGGGAACACCGGGGAGCTGTTTTTT
CDR3: CASSLGASGNTGELFF
V: TRBV5-1
size: many
D: TRBD2
J: TRBJ2-2

DNA: TGTGCCAGCATCGGTGACGCCTTGGGTGAGCAGTTCTTC
CDR3: CASIGDALGEQFF
V: TRBV6-1
size: -
D: -
J: TRBJ2-1

DNA: TGCAGTGCTCGCAGTCCCGGGACTAGCGGGGGGGCCGATAATGAGCAGTTCTTC
CDR3: CSARSPGTSGGADNEQFF
V: TRBV20-1
size: many
D: TRBD2
J: TRBJ2-1

DNA: TGTGCCAGTAGTACCCGAGCAAGGAACACTGAAGCTTTCTTT
CDR3: CASSTRARNTEAFF
V: TRBV19
size: many
D: -
J: TRBJ1-1

DNA: TGTGCCAGCAGCGGGGGACAGATCCACGAGCAGTACTTC
CDR3: CASSGGQIHEQYF
V: TRBV5-5
size: many
D: TRBD1
J: TRBJ2-7

DNA: TGCAGTGCTCCGGGTCCGAACAGGGGCGGGACTGAAGCTTTCTTT
CDR3: CSAPGPNRGGTEAFF
V: TRBV20-1
size: -
D: TRBD1
J: TRBJ1-1

DNA: TGTGCCACCAGCAGTCGTACGAGAGACACTGAAGCTTTCTTT
CDR3: CATSSRTRDTEAFF
V: TRBV15
size: many
D: -
J: TRBJ1-1

DNA: TGTGCCAGCAGCTTTCCGGGGCGCGAGCAGTACTTC
CDR3: CASSFPGREQYF
V: TRBV7-9
size: many
D: -
J: TRBJ2-7

DNA: TGTGCCAGTAGTATTCTGGGGCCCACTGAAGCTTTCTTT
CDR3: CASSILGPTEAFF
V: TRBV19
size: -
D: -
J: TRBJ1-1

DNA: TGCGCCAGCAGCCGTCAGGGGGACTACACCTTC
CDR3: CASSRQGDYTF
V: TRBV4-3
size: -
D: TRBD1
J: TRBJ1-2

DNA: TGTGCCAGCAGTCATAGCGGGAGCTCCTACGAGCAGTACTTC
CDR3: CASSHSGSSYEQYF
V: TRBV6-1
size: medium-sized
D: TRBD2
J: TRBJ2-7

DNA: TGTGCCCGGGGGAGCTCTGGAAACACCATATATTTT
CDR3: CARGSSGNTIYF
V: TRBV30
size: -
D: -
J: TRBJ1-3

DNA: TGTGCCAGCAGCTCTGACAAGTATGGCTACACCTTC
CDR3: CASSSDKYGYTF
V: TRBV7-9
size: many
D: -
J: TRBJ1-2

DNA: TGCGCCAGCAGAGTACCCTTCTGTTTC
CDR3: CASRVPFCF
V: TRBV10-1
size: many
D: -
J: TRBJ2-7

DNA: TGCGCCAGCAGCTTGGTCGGCGGGACCGATAATGAGCAGTTCTTC
CDR3: CASSLVGGTDNEQFF
V: TRBV5-1
size: -
D: -
J: TRBJ2-1

DNA: TGTGCCAGCAGCACACAGGGAGCTGGGGCCAACGTCCTGACTTTC
CDR3: CASSTQGAGANVLTF
V: TRBV2
size: many
D: -
J: TRBJ2-6

DNA: TGCGCCAGCAGCTTGACGGGACTAGCTCCCTACAATGAGCAGTTCTTC
CDR3: CASSLTGLAPYNEQFF
V: TRBV5-1
size: many
D: TRBD2
J: TRBJ2-1

DNA: TGTGCCAGCAGCTTAGCGGTAGCCTCCAATTCACCCCTCCACTTT
CDR3: CASSLAVASNSPLHF
V: TRBV7-9
size: many
D: -
J: TRBJ1-6

DNA: TGTGCCAGCAGCTCAGGGCGACTAGCGGGAGACTCTAGCACAGATACGCAGTATTTT
CDR3: CASSSGRLAGDSSTDTQYF
V: TRBV7-1
size: -
D: TRBD2
J: TRBJ2-3

DNA: TGTGCCAGCAGTGATTACTACAGGGGCCCGGACGAGCAGTACTTC
CDR3: CASSDYYRGPDEQYF
V: TRBV12-3/TRBV12-4
size: few
D: TRBD1
J: TRBJ2-7

DNA: TGCGCCAGCAGCCAAGATCAGAACCTACCCGTCTACAATGAGCAGTTCTTC
CDR3: CASSQDQNLPVYNEQFF
V: TRBV4-3
size: many
D: -
J: TRBJ2-1

DNA: TGTGCCTGGAGTAGAAGCCAAGAGACCCAGTACTTC
CDR3: CAWSRSQETQYF
V: TRBV30
size: many
D: -
J: TRBJ2-5

DNA: TGTGCCAGCCCAGTCGGGACAGGGGAAGATACGCAGTATTTT
CDR3: CASPVGTGEDTQYF
V: TRBV28
size: many
D: TRBD1
J: TRBJ2-3

DNA: TGTGCCAGCAGCTTGGGGGACAGGGCCTACAATGAGCAGCTCTTC
CDR3: CASSLGDRAYNEQLF
V: TRBV5-6
size: many
D: TRBD1
J: TRBJ2-1

DNA: TGTGCCAGCAGTAAAGAAAGGAAGGAGCATGAGCAGTTCTTC
CDR3: CASSKERKEHEQFF
V: TRBV6-1
size: many
D: -
J: TRBJ2-1

DNA: TGTGCCAGCAGTTCACAGGGCAGGGATGGAAACACCATATATTTT
CDR3: CASSSQGRDGNTIYF
V: TRBV6-1
size: medium-sized
D: -
J: TRBJ1-3

DNA: TGTGCCAGAAGAAACTGGGGGGGAACCCAGGAGCCGTTTTTT
CDR3: CARRNWGGTQEPFF
V: TRBV28
size: -
D: -
J: TRBJ1-4